This T cell receptor beta chain was observed in a study of T cell clonality in common variable immunodeficiency. Regarding the study as a whole: Patient heterogeneity in the CVID cohort limited correlations between repertoire features and clinical complications. Compared with healthy controls, CVID subjects showed increased TCRbeta clonality, mostly in about a third. Common variable immunodeficiency TCR beta sequences reportedly had fewer deletions and N-nucleotide insertions. Fewer TCRbeta clones were shared among CVID subjects than controls.

Trimming shortened V by 1 base and J by 5 bases, and 11 bases separated the two germline ends. Germline values: CDR1 MNHNS, CDR2 SASEGT. The CDR3 loop spans 15 amino acids. CVID subjects were some 16 female and 29 male, aged about 8 to 65. As to this clone: Its antigen is unidentified. The CDR3 is cut off 3 residues early in the read; its end comes from the germline J gene.

The data were produced by immunoSEQ multiplex PCR, yet TCRdb's version contains in-frame clones alone and is incomplete. The record shows roughly 42,000 clones for this sample, with no singletons present. The chain links TRBV6-1 to TRBJ2-2, with a weak D call TRBD1 (6 bases). Sequencing was done on a sample of peripheral blood mononuclear cells. This receptor was obtained from a human donor with common variable immunodeficiency. The covered CDR3 bases are TGTGCCAGCAGTGAAGGCTTCAGGGGAACCGGGGAG. It encodes CASSEGFRGTGE. The full CDR3 protein reads CASSEGFRGTGELFF.